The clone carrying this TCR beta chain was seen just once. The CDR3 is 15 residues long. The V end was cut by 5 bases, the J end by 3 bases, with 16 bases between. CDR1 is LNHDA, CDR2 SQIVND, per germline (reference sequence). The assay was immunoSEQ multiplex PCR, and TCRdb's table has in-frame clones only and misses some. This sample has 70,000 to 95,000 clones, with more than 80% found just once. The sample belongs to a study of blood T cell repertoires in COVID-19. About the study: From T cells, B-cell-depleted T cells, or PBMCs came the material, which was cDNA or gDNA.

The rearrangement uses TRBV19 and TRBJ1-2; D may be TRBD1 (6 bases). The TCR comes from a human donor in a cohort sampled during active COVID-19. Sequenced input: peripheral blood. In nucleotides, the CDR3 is TGTGCCAGTAGTGTAAAACAGGGAACCCACTATGGCTACACCTTC. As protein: CASSVKQGTHYGYTF.